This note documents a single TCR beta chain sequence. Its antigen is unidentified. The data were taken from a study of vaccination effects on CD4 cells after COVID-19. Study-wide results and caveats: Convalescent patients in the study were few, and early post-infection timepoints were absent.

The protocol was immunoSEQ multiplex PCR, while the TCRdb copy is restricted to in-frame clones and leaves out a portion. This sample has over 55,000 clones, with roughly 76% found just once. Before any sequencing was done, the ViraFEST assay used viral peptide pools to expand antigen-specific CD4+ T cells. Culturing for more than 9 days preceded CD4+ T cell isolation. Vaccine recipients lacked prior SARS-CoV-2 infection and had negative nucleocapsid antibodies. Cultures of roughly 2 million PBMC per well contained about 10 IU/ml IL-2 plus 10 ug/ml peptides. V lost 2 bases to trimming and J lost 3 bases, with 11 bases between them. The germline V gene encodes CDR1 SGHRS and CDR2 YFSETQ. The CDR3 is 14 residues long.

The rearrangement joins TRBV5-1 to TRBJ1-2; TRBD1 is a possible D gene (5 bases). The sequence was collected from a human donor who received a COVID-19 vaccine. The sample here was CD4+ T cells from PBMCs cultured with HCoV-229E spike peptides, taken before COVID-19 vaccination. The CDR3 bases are TGCGCCAGCAGCTTTGGGGGTCTGGACTATGGCTACACCTTC. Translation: CASSFGGLDYGYTF.